Sequencing of this T cell receptor (beta chain) was carried out in a study of monozygotic twins with inflammatory bowel disease. Broader study findings: A single strong clonotype or signal linked to IBD was not supported.

Concerning this clonotype: Antigen unknown.

In germline, CDR1 is MNHNS, CDR2 SASEGT. CDR3 length: 14 residues. Two nested PCRs, run for approximately 16 and 9 cycles, were applied to TCRalpha and TCRbeta cDNA. TCRdb reprocessed the 5' RACE reads and stores each CDR3 protein as one record, lacking DNA. The listing contains 200,000 to 250,000 distinct CDR3 sequences. The chain joins TRBV6-1 to TRBJ2-7; TCRdb gives TRBD1 as the D gene, but with no DNA this cannot be confirmed. This receptor was obtained from a human donor with ulcerative colitis or Crohn's disease, or a healthy co-twin of an affected twin (not recorded which). The material sequenced was blood. Here the CDR3 reads CASRRGQASYEQYF.